This T cell receptor (beta chain) was captured by sequencing in a study of T cells in Graves' hyperthyroidism and ophthalmopathy (dated by TCRdb to 2018 to 2020). Study-level background: Peripheral blood was sampled at the time of initial diagnosis, prior to any treatment. To identify distinguishing TCR V-J signatures, a discovery cohort of some 99 patients was used, comprising 40 to 45 with Graves' ophthalmopathy and some 60 with stable Graves' hyperthyroidism. Prospective prediction of ophthalmopathy was tested in an independent validation cohort of some 19 hyperthyroidism patients and 15 to 17 patients who later progressed to ophthalmopathy. The approximately 100 discovery patients were randomly divided into training and test sets at a 7:3 ratio. In addition, the study compared T-cell repertoires in thyroid tissue and in blood from roughly 6 Graves' hyperthyroidism patients. Following sampling, methimazole starting at 30 mg daily was given to hyperthyroidism patients, and high-dose intravenous methylprednisolone was given to ophthalmopathy patients. TCR Vbeta CDR3 sequencing of 140 or so peripheral blood samples (over 40 ophthalmopathy, 75 or so hyperthyroidism and some 17 progressor patients) is reported in the paper.

The table lists this clonotype with a count of one. Its antigen has not been determined. Just one base apart from a much larger clone, this may be a read error. Study-wide findings and limitations: During validation, the model predicted progression to ophthalmopathy a median of about 5.9 months ahead of onset, with roughly 65% sensitivity and 72% to 85% specificity. Ophthalmopathy was separated from stable hyperthyroidism by a 13 V-J signature model, with 85% to 90% sensitivity and approximately 81% specificity obtained in cross-validation and 80%/75% obtained in testing. No statistical method was used to set the sample size in advance, and investigators knew the group allocation. Most expanded thyroid clonotypes (frequency above 0.001) were also detected in blood, suggesting blood repertoires may reflect thyroid immune responses.

Taken from cysteine to phenylalanine, the CDR3 has 15 residues. Only the CDR3 portion is preserved as DNA: 45 bases, with reading frame beginning at the first base. V and J are truncated by 3 bases and 3 bases respectively, leaving an intervening sequence of 11 bases. According to the germline V gene, CDR1 reads SGHAT and CDR2 reads FQNNGV. TCR beta CDR3 regions were amplified from RNA transcripts. For the first round of RT-PCR on the TCR CDR3, the HTBI primer set was used together with the Qiagen OneStep RT-PCR kit. The libraries were constructed in a second round of multiplex PCR and then size-selected and purified. Paired-end sequencing of the libraries was performed with 100 bp reads on an Illumina HiSeq2000. The source study handled its data this way. SOAPnuke was used to process the raw data, throwing out any read that contained adapters or uncalled bases, had a mean Phred below 15, or lacked an exact constant-primer or identifier match. High-quality paired reads were merged with COPE v1.2.5, and unique nucleotide sequences were defined as clonotypes. Clonotypes were aligned to IMGT TRBV, TRBD and TRBJ reference segments using MiTCR v1.1. The analysis was restricted to V-J combinations with a frequency above 0.0001, which together covered just over 99% of the repertoires. A TCS score was defined as the ratio of F50 (clonal expansion) to E x V (chaos), with BLOSUM62-based TCRdist applied between CDR3 peptides within each V-J. Welch's t-statistics and random forest reduced some 510 V-J features to 10 to 15, which were used in a naive Bayes classifier (R e1071). The public reads were quality trimmed at Q25 with fastp and then assembled into clones with MiXCR by TCRdb, keeping productive beta chains. CDR3 protein duplicates are merged, each entry listing the most common genes and DNA. These V and J calls rely on TCRdb rather than the paper's analysis. This sample is represented by some 700,000 distinct CDR3 sequences; 17% of them were singletons. The ten largest clones add up to around 15% of the sample.

Stable Graves' hyperthyroidism was defined as the absence of progression to ophthalmopathy over 18 months of follow-up. Hyperthyroidism patients were aged 18 to 65 years and newly diagnosed, with disease duration of less than 2 months. Any patient with an uncontrolled infection, another autoimmune disease, pregnancy or lactation was excluded. Clinical symptoms, serum thyroxine and TRAb, thyroid ultrasound, and orbital computed tomography formed the basis for the diagnoses. PBMCs were separated from roughly 10 ml of fresh peripheral blood using Ficoll-Paque density gradient centrifugation. Trizol reagent was used to extract total RNA, and RNA quality was then checked on an Agilent 2100 Bioanalyzer.

Here the chain combines TRBV11-2 and TRBJ1-4; no D gene is confidently identified. Sequencing was done on a sample of blood. This sequence originates from a man in his forties or fifties with Graves' hyperthyroidism. The CDR3 has the sequence CASSLHQAANEKLFF. The DNA sequence follows: TGTGCCAGCAGCTTGCATCAGGCGGCTAATGAAAAACTGTTTTTT.